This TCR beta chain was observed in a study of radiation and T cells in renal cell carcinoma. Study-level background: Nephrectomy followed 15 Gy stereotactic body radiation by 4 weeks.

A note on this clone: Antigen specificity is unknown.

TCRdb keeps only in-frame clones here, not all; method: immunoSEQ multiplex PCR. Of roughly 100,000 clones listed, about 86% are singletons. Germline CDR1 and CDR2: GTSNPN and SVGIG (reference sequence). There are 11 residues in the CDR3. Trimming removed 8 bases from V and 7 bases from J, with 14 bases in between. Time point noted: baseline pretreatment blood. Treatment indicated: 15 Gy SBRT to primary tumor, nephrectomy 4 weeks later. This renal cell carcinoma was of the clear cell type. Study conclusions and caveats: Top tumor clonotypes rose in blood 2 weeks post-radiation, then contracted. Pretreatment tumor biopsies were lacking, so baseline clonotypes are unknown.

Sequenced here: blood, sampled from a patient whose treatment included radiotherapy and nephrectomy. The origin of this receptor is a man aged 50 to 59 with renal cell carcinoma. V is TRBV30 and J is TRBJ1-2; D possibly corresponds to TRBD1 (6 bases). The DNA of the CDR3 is TGTGCCCATCGGGGGGCAGGTGGCTACACCTTC. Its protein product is CAHRGAGGYTF.